Listed below are T cell receptor beta chains from one sample, sequenced in a study of T cell changes during pregnancy in multiple sclerosis. TCRdb's copy holds only in-frame clones and misses some; the assay was immunoSEQ multiplex PCR. The sample includes around 80,000 clones, more than 90% of them seen just once. Sequences were derived from peripheral blood, sampled in the second trimester of pregnancy. Receptor source: a female donor with multiple sclerosis, enrolled in a pregnancy study. The CDR3 runs from the conserved cysteine through the conserved F or W. The D gene is left open where the match is weak. Clone size is shown for a subset of rows, as once, few, many or a class of expanded clone.

j_gene: TRBJ2-7; d_gene: NA; v_gene: TRBV21-1; abundance: NA; CDR3nt: TGTGCCAGCAGCGCCCGGGACAGGGCCTACGAGCAGTACTTC; CDR3aa: CASSARDRAYEQYF
j_gene: TRBJ1-1; d_gene: NA; v_gene: TRBV30; abundance: NA; CDR3nt: TGTGCCTGGAGTGTACGGGCGGGGTTGAACACTGAAGCTTTCTTT; CDR3aa: CAWSVRAGLNTEAFF
j_gene: TRBJ1-1; d_gene: TRBD1; v_gene: TRBV25-1; abundance: NA; CDR3nt: TGTGCCAGCAGTACACCAGGGGGAGCCCCTGAAGCTTTCTTT; CDR3aa: CASSTPGGAPEAFF
j_gene: TRBJ2-3; d_gene: NA; v_gene: TRBV5-6; abundance: once; CDR3nt: TGTGCCAGCAGCTTGAGGCTAGACACAGATACGCAGTATTTT; CDR3aa: CASSLRLDTDTQYF
j_gene: TRBJ2-3; d_gene: NA; v_gene: TRBV2; abundance: NA; CDR3nt: TGTGCCGGTTACTTAGCTTCAGCAGATACGCAGTATTTT; CDR3aa: CAGYLASADTQYF
j_gene: TRBJ2-3; d_gene: NA; v_gene: TRBV27; abundance: NA; CDR3nt: TGTGCCAGCACGAACAGGGGCACAGATACGCAGTATTTT; CDR3aa: CASTNRGTDTQYF
j_gene: TRBJ2-3; d_gene: TRBD2; v_gene: TRBV14; abundance: NA; CDR3nt: TGTGCCAGCAGCCCGTGGGAGGGCCGGAGCACAGATACGCAGTATTTT; CDR3aa: CASSPWEGRSTDTQYF
j_gene: TRBJ1-1; d_gene: NA; v_gene: TRBV15; abundance: NA; CDR3nt: TGTGCCACCTTGGGAGTAGGCACTGAAGCTTTCTTT; CDR3aa: CATLGVGTEAFF
j_gene: TRBJ1-1; d_gene: NA; v_gene: TRBV18; abundance: NA; CDR3nt: TGTGCCAGCACCGACCTGGGCCTCTTAACTGAAGCTTTCTTT; CDR3aa: CASTDLGLLTEAFF
j_gene: TRBJ2-1; d_gene: TRBD2; v_gene: TRBV5-1; abundance: NA; CDR3nt: TGCGCCAGCAGCTTGACTAGCGACAATGAGCAGTTCTTC; CDR3aa: CASSLTSDNEQFF
j_gene: TRBJ2-5; d_gene: NA; v_gene: TRBV30; abundance: NA; CDR3nt: TGTGCCTGGAAATCGGGCCAAGAGACCCAGTACTTC; CDR3aa: CAWKSGQETQYF
j_gene: TRBJ2-3; d_gene: TRBD2; v_gene: TRBV7-9; abundance: NA; CDR3nt: TGTGCCAGCAGCTGGGCCGTGAGGGTAGCGGGAGGTGCGACAGATACGCAGTATTTT; CDR3aa: CASSWAVRVAGGATDTQYF
j_gene: TRBJ2-1; d_gene: TRBD2; v_gene: TRBV7-2; abundance: NA; CDR3nt: TGTGCCAGCAGCCGAGAGATTATTAGCGGGAGGGCCGGTAATGAGCAGTTCTTC; CDR3aa: CASSREIISGRAGNEQFF
j_gene: TRBJ2-3; d_gene: TRBD2; v_gene: TRBV5-1; abundance: NA; CDR3nt: TGCGCCAGCAGCTCACCCCTAAGCGGGAACCATGATAGCTTTGATACGCAGTATTTT; CDR3aa: CASSSPLSGNHDSFDTQYF
j_gene: TRBJ1-1; d_gene: NA; v_gene: TRBV2; abundance: NA; CDR3nt: TGTGCCAGCAGGGGGAGCTACACTGAAGCTTTCTTT; CDR3aa: CASRGSYTEAFF
j_gene: TRBJ2-1; d_gene: TRBD1; v_gene: TRBV5-1; abundance: NA; CDR3nt: TGCGCCAGCAGCTTACGTCAGGGGGCGGATGAGCAGTTCTTC; CDR3aa: CASSLRQGADEQFF
j_gene: TRBJ2-1; d_gene: NA; v_gene: TRBV21-1; abundance: NA; CDR3nt: TGTGCCAGCAGCAAATGGGCCGCGGCGGGGGAGCGGGAGGGAATCGATGAGCAGTTCTTC; CDR3aa: CASSKWAAAGEREGIDEQFF
j_gene: TRBJ1-2; d_gene: TRBD1; v_gene: TRBV30; abundance: once; CDR3nt: TGTGCCTGGAGCCAACCTGGGACAGGGCCTACTACGAACTATGGCTACACCTTC; CDR3aa: CAWSQPGTGPTTNYGYTF
j_gene: TRBJ2-3; d_gene: TRBD2; v_gene: TRBV7-7; abundance: NA; CDR3nt: TGTGCCAGCAGCCCAGGACTAGCGGACACAGATACGCAGTATTTT; CDR3aa: CASSPGLADTDTQYF
j_gene: TRBJ2-7; d_gene: NA; v_gene: TRBV21-1; abundance: NA; CDR3nt: TGTGCCAGCAGTTCACAGGGGGGTTACGAGCAGTACTTC; CDR3aa: CASSSQGGYEQYF
j_gene: TRBJ1-5; d_gene: NA; v_gene: TRBV29-1; abundance: NA; CDR3nt: TGCAGCGTGGCGTCAGGGGACGAGAGTGGTCAGCCCCAGCATTTT; CDR3aa: CSVASGDESGQPQHF
j_gene: TRBJ2-1; d_gene: TRBD1; v_gene: TRBV25-1; abundance: NA; CDR3nt: TGTGCCAGCAGTGAGCGGACAGGGCGGGGGTTCTTC; CDR3aa: CASSERTGRGFF
j_gene: TRBJ2-3; d_gene: TRBD1; v_gene: TRBV15; abundance: NA; CDR3nt: TGTGCCACCAGCAGACTAACCATTTCGGCCGGGACAGGGACGTCAGATACGCAGTATTTT; CDR3aa: CATSRLTISAGTGTSDTQYF
j_gene: TRBJ2-5; d_gene: TRBD2; v_gene: TRBV5-8; abundance: NA; CDR3nt: TGTGCCAGCAGCTGGGGGACTAGCGGGGGCCAAGAGACCCAGTACTTC; CDR3aa: CASSWGTSGGQETQYF
j_gene: TRBJ2-2; d_gene: TRBD2; v_gene: TRBV9; abundance: NA; CDR3nt: TGTGCCAGCAGCGCCCCGGGAAGCGGGAGTTTTCCCGGGGAGCTGTTTTTT; CDR3aa: CASSAPGSGSFPGELFF
j_gene: TRBJ2-2; d_gene: TRBD2; v_gene: TRBV5-6; abundance: NA; CDR3nt: TGTGCCAGCAGCTTTGAACTAGCGGGGAACACCGGGGAGCTGTTTTTT; CDR3aa: CASSFELAGNTGELFF
j_gene: TRBJ1-5; d_gene: NA; v_gene: TRBV12-5; abundance: NA; CDR3nt: TGTGCTAGTGGGAACGGACTCAATCAGCCCCAGCATTTT; CDR3aa: CASGNGLNQPQHF
j_gene: TRBJ1-1; d_gene: NA; v_gene: TRBV19; abundance: NA; CDR3nt: TGTGCCAGTAGTATAGTGGGAGCTGAAGCTTTCTTT; CDR3aa: CASSIVGAEAFF
j_gene: TRBJ2-7; d_gene: NA; v_gene: TRBV18; abundance: NA; CDR3nt: TGTGCCAGCTCACTTATGAGGGCAAGCTCCTACGAGCAGTACTTC; CDR3aa: CASSLMRASSYEQYF
j_gene: TRBJ1-2; d_gene: TRBD1; v_gene: TRBV5-4; abundance: NA; CDR3nt: TGTGCCAGCAGCTCGAGGACAGGCCTCTATGGCTACACCTTC; CDR3aa: CASSSRTGLYGYTF
j_gene: TRBJ2-1; d_gene: TRBD1; v_gene: TRBV27; abundance: NA; CDR3nt: TGTGCCAGCAGTGACGGACAGGGCCCCCCCAATGAGCAGTTCTTC; CDR3aa: CASSDGQGPPNEQFF
j_gene: TRBJ2-5; d_gene: NA; v_gene: TRBV11-2; abundance: once; CDR3nt: TGTGCCAGCAGCTTTATGGAGACCCAGTACTTC; CDR3aa: CASSFMETQYF
j_gene: TRBJ1-2; d_gene: NA; v_gene: TRBV6-1; abundance: NA; CDR3nt: TGTGCCAGCAGTGAGCCTCTGATAAGCCGGGGCTACACCTTC; CDR3aa: CASSEPLISRGYTF
j_gene: TRBJ1-5; d_gene: NA; v_gene: TRBV23-1; abundance: NA; CDR3nt: TGCGCCAGCAGTCTACACGCTCCGTATAGCAATCAGCCCCAGCATTTT; CDR3aa: CASSLHAPYSNQPQHF
j_gene: TRBJ2-5; d_gene: TRBD2; v_gene: TRBV9; abundance: NA; CDR3nt: TGTGCCAGCAGCGTAGGCGGGGGGCTTCAAGAGACCCAGTACTTC; CDR3aa: CASSVGGGLQETQYF
j_gene: TRBJ1-1; d_gene: TRBD1; v_gene: TRBV7-2; abundance: once; CDR3nt: TGTGCCAGCAGCTCCGACAGGGGGCGGGGATACATGAACACTGAAGCTTTCTTT; CDR3aa: CASSSDRGRGYMNTEAFF
j_gene: TRBJ1-1; d_gene: NA; v_gene: TRBV7-9; abundance: NA; CDR3nt: TGTGCCAGCAGGTTCAGCGCTGAAGCTTTCTTT; CDR3aa: CASRFSAEAFF
j_gene: TRBJ2-7; d_gene: TRBD2; v_gene: TRBV5-1; abundance: NA; CDR3nt: TGCGCCAGCAGCACGGGACTAGGAATGGGTAGGAGCTCCTACGAGCAGTACTTC; CDR3aa: CASSTGLGMGRSSYEQYF
j_gene: TRBJ2-7; d_gene: NA; v_gene: TRBV19; abundance: NA; CDR3nt: TGTGCCAGTAGCCCGGGACTCGACTACGAGCAGTACTTC; CDR3aa: CASSPGLDYEQYF
j_gene: TRBJ2-7; d_gene: TRBD1; v_gene: TRBV5-1; abundance: NA; CDR3nt: TGCGCCAGCAGCTTGGAGGCAGGGGGCTCGACGTACTTC; CDR3aa: CASSLEAGGSTYF
j_gene: TRBJ2-2; d_gene: NA; v_gene: TRBV7-9; abundance: NA; CDR3nt: TGTGCCAGCAGCCCACTACTAGATTCGGAGGAGCTGTTTTTT; CDR3aa: CASSPLLDSEELFF
j_gene: TRBJ1-1; d_gene: NA; v_gene: TRBV7-2; abundance: few; CDR3nt: TGTGCCAGCAGCCCCGATCGAGTAAGCACTGAAGCTTTCTTT; CDR3aa: CASSPDRVSTEAFF
j_gene: TRBJ1-1; d_gene: TRBD1; v_gene: TRBV27; abundance: few; CDR3nt: TGTGCCAGCAGTTTGCGGGGACAGGGGCCAAACACTGAAGCTTTCTTT; CDR3aa: CASSLRGQGPNTEAFF